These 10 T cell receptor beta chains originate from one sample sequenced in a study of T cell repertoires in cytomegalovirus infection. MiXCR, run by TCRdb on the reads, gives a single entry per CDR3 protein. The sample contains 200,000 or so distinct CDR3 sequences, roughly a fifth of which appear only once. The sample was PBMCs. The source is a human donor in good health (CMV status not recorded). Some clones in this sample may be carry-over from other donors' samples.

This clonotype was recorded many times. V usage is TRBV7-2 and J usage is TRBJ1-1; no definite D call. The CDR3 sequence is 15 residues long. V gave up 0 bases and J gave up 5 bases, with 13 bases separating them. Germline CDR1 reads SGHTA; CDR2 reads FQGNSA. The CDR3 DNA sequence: TGTGCCAGCAGCTTAGCAGCAGCGGTGGGTACTGAAGCTTTCTTT. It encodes CASSLAAAVGTEAFF.

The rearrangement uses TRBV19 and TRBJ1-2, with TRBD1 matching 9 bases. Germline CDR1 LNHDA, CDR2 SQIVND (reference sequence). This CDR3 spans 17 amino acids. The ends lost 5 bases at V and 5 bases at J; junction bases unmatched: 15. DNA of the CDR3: TGTGCCAGTAGTGGAAGACCCCGGGACAGGGCCATTTATGGCTACACCTTC. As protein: CASSGRPRDRAIYGYTF.

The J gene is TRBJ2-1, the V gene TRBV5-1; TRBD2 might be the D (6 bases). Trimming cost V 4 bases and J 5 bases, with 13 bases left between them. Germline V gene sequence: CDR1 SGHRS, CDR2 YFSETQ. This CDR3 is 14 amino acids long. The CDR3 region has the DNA TGCGCCAGCAGCCCCGGGGGAAGTCACAATGAGCAGTTCTTC. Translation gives CASSPGGSHNEQFF.

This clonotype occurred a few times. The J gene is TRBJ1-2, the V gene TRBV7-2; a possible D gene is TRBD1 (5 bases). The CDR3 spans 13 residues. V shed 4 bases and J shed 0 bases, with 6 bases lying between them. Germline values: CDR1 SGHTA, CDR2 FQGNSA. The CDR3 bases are TGTGCCAGCAGCTCGGGGGCTAACTATGGCTACACCTTC. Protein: CASSSGANYGYTF.

CDR3 sequence: CSVVKNMMNTEAFF. DNA for the CDR3: TGCAGCGTTGTGAAGAATATGATGAACACTGAAGCTTTCTTT. The chain is built from TRBV29-1 and TRBJ1-1, with D unclear. Deletions cut 4 bases from V and 0 bases from J, with 12 bases between. Germline lookup yields CDR1 SQVTM and CDR2 ANQGSEA. The CDR3 has 14 residues.

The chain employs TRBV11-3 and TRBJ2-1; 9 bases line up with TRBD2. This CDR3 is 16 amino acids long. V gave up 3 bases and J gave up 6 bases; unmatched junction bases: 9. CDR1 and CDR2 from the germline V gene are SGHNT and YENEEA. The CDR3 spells CASSFLAGVRLNEQFF. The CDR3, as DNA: TGTGCCAGCAGCTTCTTAGCGGGAGTGAGGCTCAATGAGCAGTTCTTC.

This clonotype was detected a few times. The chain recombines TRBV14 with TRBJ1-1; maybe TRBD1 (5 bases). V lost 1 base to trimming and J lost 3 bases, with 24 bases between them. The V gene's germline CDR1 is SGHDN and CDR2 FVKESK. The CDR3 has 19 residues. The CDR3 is CASSQGVRGERTPDTEAFF. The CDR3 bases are TGTGCCAGCAGCCAAGGCGTGCGGGGGGAGAGAACCCCGGACACTGAAGCTTTCTTT.

The CDR3 sequence: CASSQSKPPGQGEDNQPQHF. The CDR3 DNA is TGCGCCAGCAGTCAATCCAAGCCCCCGGGACAGGGCGAGGACAATCAGCCCCAGCATTTT. The genes are TRBV23-1 and TRBJ1-5, with TRBD1 identical over 9 bases. Being an ORF, TRBV23-1 has a function that is uncertain. This CDR3 has 20 residues. V gave up 0 bases and J gave up 3 bases; unmatched junction bases: 15.

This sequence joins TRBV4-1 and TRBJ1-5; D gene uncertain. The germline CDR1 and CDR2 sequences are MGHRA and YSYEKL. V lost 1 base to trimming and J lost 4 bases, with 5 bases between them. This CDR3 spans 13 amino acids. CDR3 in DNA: TGCGCCAGCAGCCAAGTTGAGAATCAGCCCCAGCATTTT. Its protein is CASSQVENQPQHF.

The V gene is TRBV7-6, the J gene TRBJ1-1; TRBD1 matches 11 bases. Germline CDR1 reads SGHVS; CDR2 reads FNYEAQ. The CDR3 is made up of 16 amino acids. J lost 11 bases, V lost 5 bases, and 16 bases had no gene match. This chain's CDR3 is CASSPPNRDRGNRAFF. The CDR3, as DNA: TGTGCCAGCAGCCCTCCTAACCGGGACAGGGGGAATAGGGCTTTCTTT.